These T cell receptor beta chains were read from a single sample in a study of T cell repertoires in ileal Crohn's disease. Generated by immunoSEQ multiplex PCR, the TCRdb table keeps only in-frame clones and is missing some. The sample lists over 3,500 clones; roughly three quarters were seen once. Sample: ileal tissue. The receptor source for this set is an adult with Crohn's disease. The CDR3 runs from the conserved cysteine through the conserved F or W. The D gene is left open where the match is weak. Rows give clone size only sometimes, using once, few, many, or a class for an expanded clone.

-	TRBV6-5	TRBJ1-1	13	once	CASSLRGNTEAFF	TGTGCCAGCAGTTTGCGGGGGAACACTGAAGCTTTCTTT
TRBD2	TRBV19	TRBJ2-7	15	-	CASSPAGGPTYEQYF	TGTGCCAGTAGTCCAGCGGGAGGGCCGACCTACGAGCAGTACTTC
-	TRBV4-3	TRBJ2-1	14	few	CASSRRRAGNEQFF	TGCGCCAGCAGCCGCCGTCGGGCGGGGAATGAGCAGTTCTTC
-	TRBV14	TRBJ1-4	14	-	CASSQGGVGEKLFF	TGTGCCAGCAGCCAAGGGGGCGTCGGTGAAAAACTGTTTTTT
TRBD1	TRBV30	TRBJ2-7	12	once	CALDRGSYEQYF	TGTGCCTTGGACAGGGGCTCCTACGAGCAGTACTTC
TRBD1	TRBV7-6	TRBJ2-1	13	-	CASSYGQVGEQFF	TGTGCCAGCAGCTACGGACAGGTGGGAGAGCAGTTCTTC
-	TRBV6-1	TRBJ2-5	13	once	CASSSLGQETQYF	TGTGCCAGCAGTTCCCTAGGCCAGGAGACCCAGTACTTC
-	TRBV28	TRBJ1-2	14	-	CASEYGGGNYGYTF	TGTGCCAGCGAGTATGGGGGCGGTAACTATGGCTACACCTTC
TRBD1	TRBV28	TRBJ1-1	14	few	CASTRDRGGSEAFF	TGTGCCAGCACCCGAGACAGGGGGGGGTCTGAAGCTTTCTTT
-	TRBV2	TRBJ2-7	13	-	CASGSQGYYEQYF	TGTGCCAGCGGTAGCCAGGGTTACTACGAGCAGTACTTC
-	TRBV9	TRBJ2-7	15	-	CASSEGGSSNYEQYF	TGTGCCAGCAGCGAGGGCGGGTCATCCAACTACGAGCAGTACTTC